What follows is one T cell receptor (beta chain) and its context. CDR1 is KGHSH and CDR2 is LQKENI in the germline V gene. CDR3 length equals 16 residues. Deletions cut 3 bases from V and 4 bases from J, with 13 bases between. This specimen comes from a study of blood T cell repertoires in COVID-19. Overall study context: Samples came from the United States, Italy and Spain, spanning acute and convalescent COVID-19. From T cells, B-cell-depleted T cells, or PBMCs came the material, which was cDNA or gDNA.

As processed by the authors: Amplifying reference gene primers gave estimates of nucleated cell counts. Only in-frame clones appear in the TCRdb table, and some are missing; sequencing was by immunoSEQ multiplex PCR. The V and J calls and clone size are taken from that table; D and trimming were inferred from the DNA. The sample consists of about 11,000 clones, over 75% of them appearing once. This TCR was recovered from a man between 70 and 80 years old with active COVID-19. Sequenced material: peripheral blood. The chain has TRBV18 and TRBJ1-6; TRBD1 might be the D (6 bases). CDR3 protein: CASSPRSQGYNSPLHF. The DNA for the CDR3 is TGTGCCAGCTCACCCAGGAGCCAGGGGTATAATTCACCCCTCCACTTT.